This passage covers 29 T cell receptor beta chains from one sample sequenced in a study of glioma-infiltrating T cells after dendritic cell vaccination. Time point: after dendritic cell vaccination, including at tumor progression/relapse. The protocol was immunoSEQ multiplex PCR, while the TCRdb copy is restricted to in-frame clones and leaves out a portion. The repertoire holds about 76,000 clones, around nine tenths seen once, with approximately 2% in the top ten. The sample in question was blood, obtained after dendritic cell vaccination. All receptors derive from a human donor with glioblastoma.

This clone was found a few times. CDR3 bases: TGTGCCAGCAGTGCGTCCAGCGGGAGAAGTGAGCAGTTCTTC. Residues: CASSASSGRSEQFF. The chain has TRBV2 and TRBJ2-1; TRBD2 matches at 8 bases. Germline loops: CDR1 SNHLY, CDR2 FYNNEI. J was trimmed by 9 bases and V by 4 bases; bases with no gene match: 8. CDR3 size: 14 residues.

The V and J genes are TRBV7-2 and TRBJ2-1; 12 positions agree with TRBD1. Germline lookup yields CDR1 SGHTA and CDR2 FQGNSA. Germline trimming cut 5 bases from V and 8 bases from J; bases unmatched to any gene: 7. The CDR3 loop spans 15 amino acids. The CDR3 sequence: CASSPGTGGADEQFF. The CDR3 nucleotides are TGTGCCAGCAGCCCAGGGACAGGGGGCGCGGATGAGCAGTTCTTC.

This chain joins TRBV19 and TRBJ2-2, with D uncertain. Germline CDR1 and CDR2: LNHDA and SQIVND (reference sequence). The CDR3 loop spans 12 amino acids. V lost 4 bases to trimming and J lost 8 bases, with 8 bases between them. The CDR3 nucleotides read TGTGCCAGTAGTACCCAACTTGGGGAGCTGTTTTTT. Encoded protein: CASSTQLGELFF.

The V and J genes are TRBV4-1 and TRBJ2-1; 8 bases agree with TRBD2. The CDR3 runs to 17 residues. Germline values: CDR1 MGHRA, CDR2 YSYEKL. After removal of 4 bases from V and 0 bases from J, the junction contained 8 bases not matched to a gene. The CDR3 here is CASSRQIAGSSYNEQFF. CDR3 nucleotide sequence: TGCGCCAGCAGCCGGCAGATAGCGGGGAGCTCCTACAATGAGCAGTTCTTC.

This chain joins TRBV6-6 and TRBJ2-7, with TRBD2 as a possible D gene (6 bases). Looked up from germline, CDR1 is MNHNY and CDR2 is SVGAGI (reference sequence). This CDR3 region has 16 residues. V was shortened by 2 bases and J by 0 bases, with 14 bases between the two germline ends. This CDR3 is CASSYRLALSSYEQYF. The CDR3 DNA reads as TGTGCCAGCAGTTACCGCCTAGCGCTAAGCTCCTACGAGCAGTACTTC.

The chain recombines TRBV5-4 with TRBJ2-1; TRBD2 matches at 14 bases. In germline, CDR1 is SGHNT, CDR2 YYREEE (reference sequence). Germline trimming cut 2 bases from V and 1 base from J; bases unmatched to any gene: 2. The CDR3 contains 17 residues. As DNA, the CDR3 is TGTGCCAGCAGCTTCGGACTAGCGGGGGGTTCCTACAATGAGCAGTTCTTC. It translates to CASSFGLAGGSYNEQFF. Full variable domain (missing parts from reference TRBV5-4 and TRBJ2-1): ETGVTQSPTHLIKTRGQQVTLRCSSQSGHNTVSWYQQALGQGPQFIFQYYREEENGRGNFPPRFSGLQFPNYSSELNVNALELDDSALYLCASSFGLAGGSYNEQFFGPGTRLTVL.

J is TRBJ1-2 and V is TRBV2; 8 bases line up with TRBD1. After removal of 6 bases from V and 5 bases from J, the junction contained 11 bases not matched to a gene. This CDR3 spans 15 amino acids. Looked up from germline, CDR1 is SNHLY and CDR2 is FYNNEI. The CDR3 DNA is TGTGCCAGCAGCGGAACAGACAGGGGAGTGTATGGCTACACCTTC. Protein: CASSGTDRGVYGYTF. The full variable domain, completed using reference TRBV2 and TRBJ1-2, is EPEVTQTPSHQVTQMGQEVILRCVPISNHLYFYWYRQILGQKVEFLVSFYNNEISEKSEIFDDQFSVERPDGSNFTLKIRSTKLEDSAMYFCASSGTDRGVYGYTFGSGTRLTVV.

The V call is TRBV5-1, the J call TRBJ2-1; 9 bases are a match to TRBD2. There are 16 residues in the CDR3. Trimming took 0 bases from V and 3 from J; bases not matched to a gene: 4. Germline V CDR1 and CDR2: SGHRS, YFSETQ. This CDR3 is CASSLGLAGNYNEQFF. The CDR3 region has the DNA TGCGCCAGCAGCTTGGGGCTAGCGGGGAACTACAATGAGCAGTTCTTC.

V and J are TRBV5-1 and TRBJ2-1, with 7 bases fitting TRBD1. Losses at the gene ends were 7 bases for V and 4 bases for J; bases not matched to a gene: 5. The CDR3 covers 13 residues. The germline gives CDR1 SGHRS, CDR2 YFSETQ. The CDR3 coding sequence is TGCGCCAGCGCAAGGGACAGATACAATGAGCAGTTCTTC. It specifies CASARDRYNEQFF. Together with reference TRBV5-1 and TRBJ2-1, the CDR3 gives the full variable domain: KAGVTQTPRYLIKTRGQQVTLSCSPISGHRSVSWYQQTPGQGLQFLFEYFSETQRNKGNFPGRFSGRQFSNSRSEMNVSTLELGDSALYLCASARDRYNEQFFGPGTRLTVL.

The chain employs TRBV6-5 and TRBJ2-5; D not resolved. Trimming took off 5 bases at V and 5 bases at J, with 12 bases between the two ends. Germline V lookup: CDR1 MNHEY, CDR2 SVGAGI. The CDR3 loop spans 13 amino acids. This chain's CDR3 is CASSQVVRETQYF. The CDR3 DNA is TGTGCCAGCAGTCAAGTGGTGCGGGAGACCCAGTACTTC.

This rearrangement joins TRBV7-9 to TRBJ1-2; D call uncertain. Germline V CDR1 and CDR2: SEHNR, FQNEAQ (reference sequence). This CDR3 region has 12 residues. Trimming left V 8 bases short and J 4 bases short, with 11 bases between. CDR3 coding DNA: TGTGCCAGCGACCCGGGAACCTATGGCTACACCTTC. Protein product: CASDPGTYGYTF.

Turning to this clone: The identical CDR3 is also encoded by other nucleotide sequences in the sample. The chain combines TRBV7-9 with TRBJ1-1; TRBD1 aligns across 11 bases. V lost 4 bases, J lost 5 bases, and 0 bases stayed unmatched. The CDR3 runs 13 residues. In germline, CDR1 is SEHNR, CDR2 FQNEAQ (reference sequence). Here the CDR3 reads CASSWDRGTEAFF. The CDR3 DNA sequence: TGTGCCAGCAGCTGGGACAGGGGGACTGAAGCTTTCTTT. Based on the CDR3 plus reference TRBV7-9 and TRBJ1-1, the full variable domain is DTGVSQNPRHKITKRGQNVTFRCDPISEHNRLYWYRQTLGQGPEFLTYFQNEAQLEKSRLLSDRFSAERPKGSFSTLEIQRTEQGDSAMYLCASSWDRGTEAFFGQGTRLTVV.

Remarks on this clone: At the DNA level, this CDR3 is encoded by other sequences in the same sample as well. The J gene is TRBJ2-7, the V gene TRBV30; maybe TRBD1 (5 bases). V was clipped by 5 bases and J by 4 bases, with 21 bases between them. Germline V lookup: CDR1 GTSNPN, CDR2 SVGIG (reference sequence). The CDR3 spans 15 residues. The CDR3 nucleotides read TGTGCCTGGGCGCCGGACAAAAATAAGGTTTACGAGCAGTACTTC. Translating it yields CAWAPDKNKVYEQYF.

This chain uses TRBV7-2 with TRBJ2-5, with TRBD1 matching over 7 bases. Losses at the gene ends were 3 bases for V and 11 bases for J; bases not matched to a gene: 12. The CDR3 is made up of 14 amino acids. The germline gives CDR1 SGHTA, CDR2 FQGNSA. This CDR3 reads CASSLKQGLGEQYF. The CDR3 DNA reads TGTGCCAGCAGCTTGAAACAGGGGCTGGGGGAGCAGTACTTC.

This clone came up a few times. CDR3 coding DNA: TGTGCCAGCAGCCCTATGGGGGGGATTTCCTACAATGAGCAGTTCTTC. This sequence encodes CASSPMGGISYNEQFF. This sequence joins TRBV6-4 and TRBJ2-1; 7 positions match TRBD2. The V and J ends lost 6 bases and 1 base, in that order; junction bases with no gene match: 9. Germline CDR1 is MRHNA and CDR2 is SNTAGT. The CDR3 consists of 16 residues.

This chain connects TRBV29-1 to TRBJ1-2, with D possibly matching TRBD1 (5 bases). Germline V gives CDR1 SQVTM, CDR2 ANQGSEA. This CDR3 comprises 13 residues. Trimming removed 5 bases from V and 0 bases from J, with 10 bases in between. The CDR3 region is CSVSIGANYGYTF. The CDR3 DNA reads as TGCAGCGTTTCGATAGGGGCTAACTATGGCTACACCTTC. The variable domain in full, completed from reference TRBV29-1 and TRBJ1-2, reads SAVISQKPSRDICQRGTSLTIQCQVDSQVTMMFWYRQQPGQSLTLIATANQGSEATYESGFVIDKFPISRPNLTFSTLTVSNMSPEDSSIYLCSVSIGANYGYTFGSGTRLTVV.

J is TRBJ2-5 and V is TRBV5-1; maybe TRBD1 (5 bases). CDR1 is SGHRS and CDR2 is YFSETQ in the germline V gene. The CDR3 has 14 residues. The germline V and J ends were trimmed by 0 bases and 5 bases, with 11 bases remaining between them. The CDR3 sequence: CASSLARAEETQYF. The CDR3 DNA reads TGCGCCAGCAGCTTGGCCAGGGCGGAGGAGACCCAGTACTTC.

The chain carries TRBV6-5 and TRBJ1-1, with 8 bases fitting TRBD1. Germline V gene sequence: CDR1 MNHEY, CDR2 SVGAGI. This CDR3 spans 16 amino acids. The V and J ends lost 4 bases and 2 bases, in that order; junction bases with no gene match: 9. CDR3 loop: CASSSERGQGNTEAFF. The CDR3 nucleotides are TGTGCCAGCAGTTCTGAAAGAGGACAGGGTAACACTGAAGCTTTCTTT.

The chain couples TRBV9 to TRBJ2-5; a weak D match, TRBD1 (6 bases). Germline CDR1 reads SGDLS; CDR2 reads YYNGEE. The CDR3 has 16 amino acids. Trimming left V 4 bases short and J 5 bases short, with 21 bases between. The CDR3 loop reads CASSSLGAAIGETQYF. In DNA form, the CDR3 reads TGTGCCAGCAGCAGTCTGGGGGCTGCTATAGGGGAGACCCAGTACTTC.

This rearrangement joins TRBV4-2 to TRBJ2-3; maybe TRBD2 (7 bases). V dropped 3 bases and J dropped 4 bases, with 11 bases sitting between them. This CDR3 has 14 amino acids. The germline V gene has CDR1 LGHNA and CDR2 YNFKEQ. CDR3 nucleotide sequence: TGTGCCAGCAGCCATGGGGGGGGGCCAGATACGCAGTATTTT. It specifies CASSHGGGPDTQYF.

The V call is TRBV5-1, the J call TRBJ2-3; tentatively, D is TRBD1 (6 bases). Germline CDR1 SGHRS, CDR2 YFSETQ. The CDR3 is 15 amino acids. V was pared by 4 bases and J by 2 bases, with 14 bases between. The CDR3 is CASSPGDFNTDTQYF. Here the CDR3 DNA reads TGCGCCAGCAGCCCAGGGGATTTTAACACAGATACGCAGTATTTT.

The rearrangement joins TRBV19 to TRBJ2-1; 16 bases map to TRBD2. CDR1 is LNHDA, CDR2 SQIVND, per germline (reference sequence). This CDR3 is 16 amino acids long. Germline trimming cut 4 bases from V and 10 bases from J; bases unmatched to any gene: 7. The CDR3 loop is CASSKGLAGGPEEQFF. The CDR3 DNA is TGTGCCAGTAGTAAGGGACTAGCGGGAGGGCCGGAAGAGCAGTTCTTC.

J is TRBJ2-5 and V is TRBV5-4; 13 nucleotides align to TRBD2. The J segment lost 7 bases and the V segment lost 1 base, leaving 10 bases of the junction unmatched. CDR3 length: 17 amino acids. The germline V gene encodes CDR1 SGHNT and CDR2 YYREEE (reference sequence). The CDR3 is CASSLTKGLAGKGTQYF. CDR3 DNA sequence: TGTGCCAGCAGCTTGACGAAGGGACTAGCGGGGAAAGGGACCCAGTACTTC.

This chain joins TRBV5-1 and TRBJ1-3; D gene ambiguous. This CDR3 contains 17 residues. Germline CDR1 and CDR2: SGHRS and YFSETQ. Between the trimmed V and J ends, which lost 7 bases and 0 bases, there was a span of 20 bases. The CDR3 nucleotides read TGCGCCAGCCGTCTGGAGGGTCCCGGATCCTCTGGAAACACCATATATTTT. Translating gives CASRLEGPGSSGNTIYF.

V is TRBV7-2 and J is TRBJ2-1; 7 nucleotides agree with TRBD2. Germline trimming cut 5 bases from V and 0 bases from J; bases unmatched to any gene: 7. CDR1 and CDR2 (germline): SGHTA, FQGNSA. CDR3 size: 16 residues. The CDR3 loop is CASSLRAGSSYNEQFF. For the CDR3, the DNA is TGTGCCAGCAGCCTAAGAGCGGGGTCCTCCTACAATGAGCAGTTCTTC. The full variable domain, in which reference TRBV7-2 and TRBJ2-1 provide the parts outside the CDR3, is GAGVSQSPSNKVTEKGKDVELRCDPISGHTALYWYRQSLGQGLEFLIYFQGNSAPDKSGLPSDRFSAERTGGSVSTLTIQRTQQEDSAVYLCASSLRAGSSYNEQFFGPGTRLTVL.

The chain combines TRBV27 with TRBJ1-1, with TRBD1 as a possible D gene (6 bases). V lost 6 bases and J lost 5, with 19 bases in between. The length of the CDR3 is 15 residues. The germline V gene encodes CDR1 MNHEY and CDR2 SMNVEV (reference sequence). The CDR3 nucleotides read TGTGCCAGCAGCCCTGGGCAGGGGTGGTGGACTGAAGCTTTCTTT. As protein: CASSPGQGWWTEAFF.

The chain employs TRBV2 and TRBJ2-1; perhaps TRBD2 as D (7 bases). Deletions cut 4 bases from V and 4 bases from J, with 14 bases between. The CDR3 is made up of 15 amino acids. CDR1 SNHLY and CDR2 FYNNEI come from the germline V gene. CDR3 residues: CASSVGRGLYNEQFF. The CDR3 coding sequence is TGTGCCAGCAGTGTTGGGCGGGGGCTTTACAATGAGCAGTTCTTC.

This chain joins TRBV7-9 and TRBJ2-3; 12 positions agree with TRBD2. V was pared by 5 bases and J by 5 bases, with 8 bases of the junction left unmatched. Germline V gene lookup returns CDR1 SEHNR and CDR2 FQNEAQ (reference sequence). There are 16 residues in the CDR3. As DNA, the CDR3 is TGTGCCAGCAGCGCCCGACTAGCGGGGGTGGGAGATACGCAGTATTTT. This gives the protein CASSARLAGVGDTQYF.

This chain joins TRBV5-1 and TRBJ2-3; TRBD2 is a possible D gene (7 bases). Germline CDR1 and CDR2: SGHRS and YFSETQ. V lost 5 bases and J lost 4, with 11 bases in between. This CDR3 comprises 13 residues. In DNA, the CDR3 is TGCGCCAGCAGAGGGGGGGGCTCAGATACGCAGTATTTT. Encoded protein: CASRGGGSDTQYF.